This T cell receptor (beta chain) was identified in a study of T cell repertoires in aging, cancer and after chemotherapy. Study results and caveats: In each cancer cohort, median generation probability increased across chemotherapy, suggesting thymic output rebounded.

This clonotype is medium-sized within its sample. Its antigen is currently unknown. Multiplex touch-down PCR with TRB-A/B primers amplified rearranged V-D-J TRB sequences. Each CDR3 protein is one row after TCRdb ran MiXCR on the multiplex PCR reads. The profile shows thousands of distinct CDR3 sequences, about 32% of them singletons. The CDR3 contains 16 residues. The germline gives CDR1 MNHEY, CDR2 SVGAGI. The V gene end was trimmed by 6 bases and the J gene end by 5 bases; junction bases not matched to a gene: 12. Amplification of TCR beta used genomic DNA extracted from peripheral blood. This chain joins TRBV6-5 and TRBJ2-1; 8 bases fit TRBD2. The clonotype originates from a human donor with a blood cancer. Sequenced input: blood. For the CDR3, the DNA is TGTGCCAGCAGAAGACCCCAGGGACTAGTGCACAATGAGCAGTTCTTC. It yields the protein CASRRPQGLVHNEQFF.